This is a list of T cell receptor beta chains from one sample in a study of blood T cells in healthy people across ages. One entry per CDR3 protein results from TCRdb running MiXCR on the 5' RACE reads. The table has just over 1 million distinct CDR3 sequences, 40% to 45% seen once. The sample comprised blood. These receptors all come from an older woman in good health. Each CDR3 is given with its conserved first and last residue. Each record gives: V gene, D gene, J gene, clone size, CDR3 DNA, CDR3 protein. The D gene is left open where the match is weak. The size entry is marked missing in some rows and otherwise reads once, few, many or a size class.

TRBV3-1	NA	TRBJ1-2	few	TGTGCCAGCAGCCAACCATCGTTGGGGGGGCCCTATGGCTACACCTTC	CASSQPSLGGPYGYTF
TRBV5-1	TRBD2	TRBJ2-1	NA	TGCGCCAGCAGCTTGACTAGCGAGCTGAATGAGCAGTTCTTC	CASSLTSELNEQFF
TRBV9	TRBD1	TRBJ2-3	NA	TGTGCCAGCAGCGTAGTTGGACAGGGATCAGATACGCAGTATTTT	CASSVVGQGSDTQYF
TRBV4-2	TRBD1	TRBJ1-5	NA	TGTGCCAGCAGCCCAGTGGCAGGGGGTAATCAGCCCCAGCATTTT	CASSPVAGGNQPQHF
TRBV7-6	TRBD2	TRBJ2-7	few	TGTGCCAGCAGCTCCTCCCCGGGGGGTGGCGAGCAGTACTTC	CASSSSPGGGEQYF
TRBV7-3	NA	TRBJ2-3	few	TGTGCCAGCAGCTTAGGAGATAGCGGCCTAGGGGGTACGCAGTATTTT	CASSLGDSGLGGTQYF
TRBV29-1	NA	TRBJ2-1	few	TGCAGCGTTGAAGACAGGGGACATGAGCAGTTCTTC	CSVEDRGHEQFF
TRBV2	TRBD2	TRBJ2-1	NA	TGTGCCAGCATCCCTCCGACTAGCGGGAGTTCGGATGAGCAGTTCTTC	CASIPPTSGSSDEQFF
TRBV29-1	NA	TRBJ2-5	few	TGCAGCGTTGAGACTCTTTGGGACATCCAAGAGACCCAGTACTTC	CSVETLWDIQETQYF
TRBV18	NA	TRBJ2-3	NA	TGTGCCAGCTCTCTGGCTGAGGGACGTCAGGCGACGCAGTATTTT	CASSLAEGRQATQYF
TRBV28	TRBD1	TRBJ2-5	once	TGTGCCAGCGCACCCCCGGGACAGGGGGTTCAAGAGACCCAGTACTTC	CASAPPGQGVQETQYF
TRBV9	TRBD2	TRBJ2-7	NA	TGTGCCAGCAGCCTCGGGGGGGGCGGCCGCTCCTACGAGCAGTACTTC	CASSLGGGGRSYEQYF
TRBV29-1	NA	TRBJ2-2	NA	TGCAGCGCTCGGTGGGGAGCGAACACCGGGGAGCTGTTTTTT	CSARWGANTGELFF
TRBV12-3/TRBV12-4	TRBD1	TRBJ2-7	NA	TGTGCCAGCAGTCCCTACCCCGGACAGGCCTACGAGCAGTACTTC	CASSPYPGQAYEQYF
TRBV7-9	NA	TRBJ2-1	NA	TGTGCCAGCAGCTTAATCGGAGGTTCGGATGAGCAGTTCTTC	CASSLIGGSDEQFF
TRBV29-1	NA	TRBJ2-7	NA	TGCAGCGTTGTGGGCAGGGGAGGCGAGCAGTACTTC	CSVVGRGGEQYF
TRBV5-1	NA	TRBJ2-3	NA	TGCGCCAGCAGCCTCTCACTAGTGAGTACAGATACGCAGTATTTT	CASSLSLVSTDTQYF
TRBV27	TRBD1	TRBJ2-7	NA	TGTGCCAGCAGTTCAGGGACAGGGCTCTCCTACGAGCAGTACTTC	CASSSGTGLSYEQYF
TRBV5-1	NA	TRBJ2-1	NA	TGCGCCAGCAGCTTGTGGCAAAACAATGAGCAGTTCTTC	CASSLWQNNEQFF
TRBV20-1	NA	TRBJ2-7	NA	TGCAGTCCAGCCACGGGAGACGAGCAGTACTTC	CSPATGDEQYF
TRBV10-2	NA	TRBJ2-3	once	TGCGCCAGCAGTGAGGGCGGTTGGGATACGCAGTATTTT	CASSEGGWDTQYF
TRBV10-3	NA	TRBJ2-5	few	TGTGCCATCAGTTCTCCCGGAGAAGACCAAGAGACCCAGTACTTC	CAISSPGEDQETQYF
TRBV15	NA	TRBJ1-2	once	TGTACCACCAGCAGAGACGGCTACTCAACAGGTGATGGCTACACCTTC	CTTSRDGYSTGDGYTF
TRBV5-6	NA	TRBJ2-3	few	TGTGCCAGCAGCTTGAGGGGGGAAACTAGCACAGATACGCAGTATTTT	CASSLRGETSTDTQYF
TRBV20-1	NA	TRBJ1-6	once	TGCAGTGCTCCGGGGGGGGGACGGCTTAATTCACCCCTCCACTTT	CSAPGGGRLNSPLHF
TRBV14	TRBD1	TRBJ2-3	NA	TGTGCCAGCAGCCGGGACAGGGTCAGCATAGATACGCAGTATTTT	CASSRDRVSIDTQYF
TRBV2	NA	TRBJ1-1	NA	TGTGCCAGCAGTCCCGGACGGGATCGCACTGAAGCTTTCTTT	CASSPGRDRTEAFF
TRBV24-1	TRBD1	TRBJ2-3	NA	TGTGCCACCAGTGGGGACAGGGGTGGAGATACGCAGTATTTT	CATSGDRGGDTQYF
TRBV5-1	TRBD1	TRBJ2-3	NA	TGCGCCAGCAGCTTAAACCGGGGACAGGGAACAGATACGCAGTATTTT	CASSLNRGQGTDTQYF
TRBV5-1	TRBD2	TRBJ2-1	many	TGCGCCAGCAGCGTTAGCGGGAGAAATGAGCAGTTCTTC	CASSVSGRNEQFF
TRBV29-1	TRBD1	TRBJ1-2	NA	TGCAGCGTCGGGACAGGGGGCCTCTATGGCTACACCTTC	CSVGTGGLYGYTF
TRBV4-1	TRBD2	TRBJ2-3	NA	TGCGCCAGCAGCCAATCTAGCGGGAGGTACACAGATACGCAGTATTTT	CASSQSSGRYTDTQYF
TRBV20-1	NA	TRBJ1-3	NA	TGCAGTGCTAGATCTTATACAGGGAAGATCTCTGGAAACACCATATATTTT	CSARSYTGKISGNTIYF
TRBV27	NA	TRBJ2-5	NA	TGTGCCAGCAGGCCCACCGCAGGACAAGAGACCCAGTACTTC	CASRPTAGQETQYF
TRBV7-3	NA	TRBJ2-1	NA	TGTGCCAGCAGCCATGGGGGACGTCCCGCCGAGCAGTTCTTC	CASSHGGRPAEQFF
TRBV12-3/TRBV12-4	TRBD2	TRBJ2-5	NA	TGTGCCAGCAGTACCCGGACTAGCGGGAGAATGTCCTACAATGAGCAGTACTTC	CASSTRTSGRMSYNEQYF
TRBV15	NA	TRBJ2-1	NA	TGTGCCACCAGCAGAGATGCCGGAACGTACAATGAGCAGTTCTTC	CATSRDAGTYNEQFF
TRBV6-1	NA	TRBJ2-7	NA	TGTGCCAGCAGTGAAGCTTATCCCTACGAGCAGTACTTC	CASSEAYPYEQYF
TRBV27	TRBD2	TRBJ2-1	NA	TGTGCCAGCAGTTTAGGGCAGACTAGCGGGAGATACAATGAGCAGTTCTTC	CASSLGQTSGRYNEQFF
TRBV4-2	NA	TRBJ2-4	NA	TGTGCCAGCAGCCAAGCCCAGGAAGCCAAAAACATTCAGTACTTC	CASSQAQEAKNIQYF
TRBV5-5	TRBD1	TRBJ2-1	NA	TGTGCCGGCAACAACAGGGGGCAAGATGAGCAGTTCTTC	CAGNNRGQDEQFF
TRBV2	NA	TRBJ2-5	few	TGTGCCAGCAAGGACAAACGGGGAGAGACCCAGTACTTC	CASKDKRGETQYF
TRBV20-1	NA	TRBJ2-5	NA	TGCAGTTACCTCGGGGGCGCGGACGAGACCCAGTACTTC	CSYLGGADETQYF
TRBV27	NA	TRBJ2-7	few	TGTGCCAGCAGCTTGGGGTCGAACGAGCAGTACTTC	CASSLGSNEQYF
TRBV4-2	NA	TRBJ2-5	NA	TGTGCCAGCAGCCAAGATCAGGGGACTTGGGAAGAGACCCAGTACTTC	CASSQDQGTWEETQYF
TRBV7-9	NA	TRBJ2-5	few	TGTGCCAGCAGCTTACCTATGGAGACCCAGTACTTC	CASSLPMETQYF
TRBV27	TRBD1	TRBJ2-3	NA	TGTGCCAGCAGTTTAATTAGGGGGCCTACAGATACGCAGTATTTT	CASSLIRGPTDTQYF
TRBV15	NA	TRBJ2-5	few	TGTGCCACCAGCAGAGGTATAGCGGAAGGAGGGACCCAGTACTTC	CATSRGIAEGGTQYF
TRBV20-1	NA	TRBJ2-7	NA	TGCAGTGCTAAAGGACGGGACTTTAACTACGAGCAGTACTTC	CSAKGRDFNYEQYF
TRBV21-1	NA	TRBJ2-5	few	TGTGCCAGCAGCAAAGTGGACAGGTCACAAGAGACCCAGTACTTC	CASSKVDRSQETQYF
TRBV7-8	TRBD1	TRBJ1-1	NA	TGTGCCAGCACCTTCAGGGGGGACACTGAAGCTTTCTTT	CASTFRGDTEAFF
TRBV5-1	NA	TRBJ2-5	NA	TGCGCCAGCAGCTTGGATCGGATCAGGGAGACCCAGTACTTC	CASSLDRIRETQYF